Following are 4 T cell receptor beta chains from one sample sequenced in a study of Ad26.COV2.S vaccination and SARS-CoV-2 variants. Indicated treatment: roughly 18 received Ad26.COV2.S at low or high dose, single or two shots; about 5 received placebo; per-sample allocation not given. Material that was analyzed had been drawn on day 63 after the first vaccine or placebo injection. Clones were sequenced by immunoSEQ multiplex PCR, and TCRdb holds only the in-frame ones, with some missing. Seen here are roughly 680,000 clones, more than 80% observed once, and the top ten hold about 1.5%. The sample was peripheral blood, taken in a trial of Ad26.COV2.S vaccine versus placebo. The receptor set was obtained from a person aged 18-65 years who received the Ad26.COV2.S COVID-19 vaccine or a placebo.

J is TRBJ1-2 and V is TRBV30; D ambiguous. With 2 bases removed from V and 4 bases from J, the gap between germline ends came to 14 bases. Germline V gene sequence: CDR1 GTSNPN, CDR2 SVGIG (reference sequence). The CDR3 runs to 14 residues. The CDR3 nucleotides are TGTGCCTGGAGTCCCCCCGGACCCTCCTATGGCTACACCTTC. Translated: CAWSPPGPSYGYTF.

Concerning this clone: Other DNA variants within this sample encode the same CDR3. The chain is built from TRBV30 and TRBJ1-5, with TRBD1 matching over 7 bases. Germline V CDR1 and CDR2: GTSNPN, SVGIG (reference sequence). The CDR3 length is 13 residues. V lost 1 base and J lost 7; bases outside the gene matches: 4. CDR3 protein: CAWSGQGGQPQHF. The CDR3 DNA reads TGTGCCTGGAGTGGACAGGGAGGCCAGCCCCAGCATTTT.

The CDR3: CASSPGSDNSPLHF. The CDR3 DNA follows: TGTGCCAGCAGCCCCGGGAGTGATAATTCACCCCTCCACTTT. V usage is TRBV14 and J usage is TRBJ1-6; D is ambiguous. The CDR3 extends over 14 amino acids. Trimming stripped 4 bases from V and 5 bases from J, with 9 bases between. Germline lookup yields CDR1 SGHDN and CDR2 FVKESK.

A note on this clone: The sample holds other DNA sequences that translate to the same CDR3. The V and J genes are TRBV2 and TRBJ2-7; D might be TRBD1 (5 bases). Germline V lookup: CDR1 SNHLY, CDR2 FYNNEI. CDR3 size: 13 residues. With 5 bases removed from V and 0 bases from J, the gap between germline ends came to 8 bases. The CDR3 spells CASSPDSSYEQYF. The CDR3, as DNA: TGTGCCAGCAGTCCTGACAGCTCCTACGAGCAGTACTTC. The full variable domain, its missing parts supplied by reference TRBV2 and TRBJ2-7, is EPEVTQTPSHQVTQMGQEVILRCVPISNHLYFYWYRQILGQKVEFLVSFYNNEISEKSEIFDDQFSVERPDGSNFTLKIRSTKLEDSAMYFCASSPDSSYEQYFGPGTRLTVT.